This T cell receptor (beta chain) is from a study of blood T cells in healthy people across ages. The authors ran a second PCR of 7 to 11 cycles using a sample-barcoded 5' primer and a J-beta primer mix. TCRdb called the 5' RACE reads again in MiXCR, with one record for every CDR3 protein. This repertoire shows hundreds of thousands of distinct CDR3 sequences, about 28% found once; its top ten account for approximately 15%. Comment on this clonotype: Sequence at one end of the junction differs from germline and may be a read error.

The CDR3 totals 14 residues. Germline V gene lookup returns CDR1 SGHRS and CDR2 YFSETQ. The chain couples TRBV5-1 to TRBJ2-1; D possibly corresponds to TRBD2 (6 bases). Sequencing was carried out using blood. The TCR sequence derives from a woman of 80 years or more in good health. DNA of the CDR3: TGCGCCGGCAGCTTGAAATCAGGAGGGAATGAGCGGTTCTTC. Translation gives CAGSLKSGGNERFF.